Listed here are 28 T cell receptor beta chains from one sample, sequenced in a study of regulatory T cells in long-lasting Graves disease. The authors built TCR beta libraries using iRepertoire HTBI primers and Arm-PCR of CDR3 regions. TCRdb processed the multiplex PCR reads anew with MiXCR; each CDR3 protein has one entry. Of about 470,000 distinct CDR3 sequences in the sample, around 21% were seen once. Time point here: persistent/refractory GD, antithyroid drugs over 5 years with positive TRAb. The TCR library used RNA extracted from PBMCs. The source was peripheral blood mononuclear cells (PBMCs), collected when the disease was refractory, from a patient treated with antithyroid drugs. These TCRs come from a female donor with Graves disease.

V is TRBV29-1 and J is TRBJ1-1; 7 bases line up with TRBD1. Germline trimming cut 7 bases from V and 1 base from J; bases unmatched to any gene: 6. Germline lookup yields CDR1 SQVTM and CDR2 ANQGSEA. The length of the CDR3 is 13 residues. In nucleotides, the CDR3 is TGCAGCGGTTCCGGGACAGCGAACACTGAAGCTTTCTTT. It specifies CSGSGTANTEAFF.

This clonotype showed up just a few times. CDR3 loop: CASSDPGREKLFF. CDR3 nucleotide sequence: TGTGCCAGCAGTGATCCGGGCCGGGAAAAACTGTTTTTT. The rearrangement links TRBV25-1 to TRBJ1-4; D is ambiguous. CDR3 length: 13 residues. Trimming left V 3 bases short and J 8 bases short, with 10 bases between. CDR1 MGHDK and CDR2 SYGVNS come from the germline V gene.

This clonotype was detected only a few times. J is TRBJ2-7 and V is TRBV6-1; possible D gene TRBD1, 6 bases. Trimming cost V 6 bases and J 2 bases, with 17 bases left between them. The CDR3 consists of 15 residues. Germline-derived CDR1 and CDR2 are MNHNS and SASEGT. CDR3 sequence: CASSIGHPGAYEQYF. The DNA of the CDR3 is TGTGCCAGCAGCATCGGACACCCAGGGGCCTACGAGCAGTACTTC.

The sample holds many counts of this clonotype. This rearrangement joins TRBV2 to TRBJ1-2; D is ambiguous. V lost 0 bases and J 2 bases, leaving 7 bases between the germline ends. Germline V CDR1 and CDR2: SNHLY, FYNNEI. CDR3 length equals 14 residues. The CDR3 loop is CASSEAPGNYGYTF. The DNA for the CDR3 is TGTGCCAGCAGTGAAGCGCCTGGGAACTATGGCTACACCTTC.

This clonotype was counted many times. The chain's CDR3 is CASSLIAGNTGELFF. The CDR3 region has the DNA TGTGCCAGCAGCCTAATAGCGGGAAACACCGGGGAGCTGTTTTTT. The rearrangement links TRBV11-2 to TRBJ2-2; TRBD2 aligns across 8 bases. The CDR3 runs to 15 residues. J lost 2 bases, V lost 5 bases, and 4 bases had no gene match. In germline, CDR1 is SGHAT, CDR2 FQNNGV.

V is TRBV12-5 and J is TRBJ2-1; the D is unclear. V lost 7 bases to trimming and J lost 8 bases, with 18 bases between them. The CDR3 covers 14 residues. CDR1 is LGHNT, CDR2 FRNRAP, per germline. Written as DNA, the CDR3 is TGTGCTAGTGCCTCCGCCCCCCCGGGCGATGAGCAGTTCTTC. Protein product: CASASAPPGDEQFF.

This clonotype came up a few times. This chain uses TRBV6-1 with TRBJ2-4; no clear D. Germline V gene sequence: CDR1 MNHNS, CDR2 SASEGT. The CDR3 length is 15 residues. Trimming left V 6 bases short and J 0 bases short, with 12 bases between. DNA for the CDR3: TGTGCCAGCAGCCCCCATGACCTAGCCAAAAACATTCAGTACTTC. Encoded protein: CASSPHDLAKNIQYF.

This chain joins TRBV6-1 and TRBJ2-5; 8 nucleotides match TRBD2. CDR3 length: 13 residues. The germline V gene has CDR1 MNHNS and CDR2 SASEGT. V lost 6 bases and J lost 5; bases outside the gene matches: 5. DNA for the CDR3: TGTGCCAGCAGATCCGGGACTAGGGAGACCCAGTACTTC. This codes for CASRSGTRETQYF.

This clonotype has ten or more counts. V and J are TRBV28 and TRBJ2-7; D is undetermined. CDR1 and CDR2 from the germline V gene are MDHEN and SYDVKM. The CDR3 loop spans 13 amino acids. V dropped 5 bases and J dropped 7 bases, with 15 bases sitting between them. The CDR3 spells CASSGRGPLEQYF. The CDR3 region has the DNA TGTGCCAGCAGTGGGCGAGGCCCCCTAGAGCAGTACTTC.

This clonotype was counted many times. The V and J genes are TRBV7-8 and TRBJ2-2; D is unresolved. The V gene lost 4 bases and the J gene lost 0 bases, with 12 bases spanning the gap. Germline CDR1 and CDR2: SGHVS and FQNEAQ. The CDR3 contains 16 residues. CDR3 residues: CASSSPRRPNTGELFF. In DNA, the CDR3 is TGTGCCAGCAGCTCCCCTCGGCGTCCGAACACCGGGGAGCTGTTTTTT.

This clonotype was counted many times. The V call is TRBV5-6, the J call TRBJ2-7; D may be TRBD1 (6 bases). Germline CDR1 SGHDT, CDR2 YYEEEE. V lost 4 bases, J lost 4 bases, and 15 bases lay in between. CDR3 length: 14 amino acids. The CDR3 DNA reads TGTGCCAGCAGCATCTACAGGGACCAGTACGAGCAGTACTTC. Its protein is CASSIYRDQYEQYF.

This clonotype showed up just a few times. The chain has TRBV4-3 and TRBJ1-2; D gene unclear. The CDR3 has 16 amino acids. V lost 1 base and J lost 4, with 16 bases in between. Per the germline V gene, CDR1 is LGHNA and CDR2 is YSLEER. The chain's CDR3 is CASSQAFKDPRYGYTF. The CDR3, as DNA: TGCGCCAGCAGCCAAGCTTTCAAAGACCCCCGCTATGGCTACACCTTC.

Only a few counts were recorded for this clonotype. The chain carries TRBV2 and TRBJ2-1; D remains ambiguous. Per germline, CDR1 SNHLY and CDR2 FYNNEI. The CDR3 is 14 residues long. V gave up 9 bases and J gave up 6 bases, with 18 bases separating them. CDR3 nucleotides: TGTGCCAGTATGTTCGAGTGGATAGTCAATGAGCAGTTCTTC. It specifies CASMFEWIVNEQFF.

The V call is TRBV6-1, the J call TRBJ2-2; 13 nucleotides align to TRBD2. Unmatched junction bases numbered 7, after V lost 4 bases and J lost 2 bases. The CDR3 has 18 amino acids. CDR1 is MNHNS and CDR2 is SASEGT in the germline V gene. CDR3 sequence (DNA): TGTGCCAGCAGTGCAATACTAGCGGGAGGGCCAAACACCGGGGAGCTGTTTTTT. Translation: CASSAILAGGPNTGELFF.

This chain links TRBV4-3 with TRBJ2-5, with no clear D. V lost 2 bases and J lost 4, with 14 bases in between. The CDR3 loop spans 15 amino acids. CDR1 LGHNA and CDR2 YSLEER come from the germline V gene. CDR3 residues: CASSQQGPDLETQYF. The CDR3 nucleotides are TGCGCCAGCAGCCAACAAGGGCCTGATTTAGAGACCCAGTACTTC.

This clonotype has a handful of counts. The genes are TRBV5-6 and TRBJ1-1; tentative D call: TRBD1 (5 bases). Germline V gene data show CDR1 as SGHDT and CDR2 as YYEEEE. The CDR3 has 15 amino acids. Trimming cost V 0 bases and J 1 base, with 10 bases left between them. In DNA form, the CDR3 reads TGTGCCAGCAGCTTGGTGGGACGGGCGAACACTGAAGCTTTCTTT. Amino acids: CASSLVGRANTEAFF.

This clonotype was counted at least ten times. This chain connects TRBV28 to TRBJ1-2; D might be TRBD1 (5 bases). Germline V gene lookup returns CDR1 MDHEN and CDR2 SYDVKM. V was cut by 6 bases and J by 3 bases, with 11 bases left in between. This CDR3 has 13 residues. CDR3 protein: CASSIPGHYGYTF. DNA of the CDR3: TGTGCCAGCAGCATCCCGGGGCACTATGGCTACACCTTC.

The CDR3 spells CSAREPGGQGLYGYTF. The CDR3, as DNA: TGCAGTGCTAGAGAGCCAGGGGGACAGGGACTCTATGGCTACACCTTC. This chain links TRBV20-1 with TRBJ1-2, with 9 bases fitting TRBD1. The CDR3 consists of 16 residues. J gave up 4 bases and V 0 bases, and 9 bases lay outside the gene matches. The V gene's germline CDR1 is DFQATT and CDR2 SNEGSKA (reference sequence).

This clonotype has at least ten counts. The chain is built from TRBV6-5 and TRBJ1-4; D not certain. V lost 2 bases and J lost 0, with 13 bases in between. CDR1 is MNHEY and CDR2 is SVGAGI in the germline V gene. The CDR3 sequence is 17 residues long. CDR3 amino acids: CASSYKIGPATNEKLFF. The CDR3 DNA follows: TGTGCCAGCAGTTACAAAATCGGACCAGCAACTAATGAAAAACTGTTTTTT.

This clonotype has ten or more counts. This chain links TRBV11-1 with TRBJ2-2; the match to TRBD2 covers 12 bases. Unmatched junction bases numbered 2, after V lost 5 bases and J lost 4 bases. The CDR3 is made up of 15 amino acids. Germline V CDR1 and CDR2: SGHAT, FQDESV (reference sequence). CDR3: CASSKLAGGTGELFF. As DNA, the CDR3 is TGTGCCAGCAGCAAACTAGCGGGAGGCACCGGGGAGCTGTTTTTT.

The gene calls are TRBV20-1 and TRBJ2-7, with 11 bases lining up with TRBD2. CDR1 and CDR2 (germline): DFQATT, SNEGSKA (reference sequence). CDR3 length: 13 residues. V dropped 2 bases and J dropped 8; count of bases not matched to a gene: 5. CDR3 DNA sequence: TGCAGTGCTAGAATAGGGACTAGCGGTAAGCAGTACTTC. Its translation: CSARIGTSGKQYF.

This clonotype was recorded a few times. This chain joins TRBV6-2 or TRBV6-3 and TRBJ1-5; D unresolved. The V end was cut by 5 bases, the J end by 2 bases, with 10 bases between. From germline, CDR1 is MNHEY and CDR2 SVGEGT. The CDR3 is 14 amino acids. CDR3: CASSELQRNQPQHF. The CDR3 nucleotides read TGTGCCAGCAGTGAATTGCAGCGCAATCAGCCCCAGCATTTT.

This clonotype came up a few times. CDR3 residues: CASSQSHGLASPLHF. CDR3 in DNA: TGTGCCAGCAGCCAATCCCACGGGTTAGCATCACCCCTCCACTTT. The chain carries TRBV4-2 and TRBJ1-6; no reliable D call. This CDR3 has 15 amino acids. Germline-derived CDR1 and CDR2 are LGHNA and YNFKEQ. The V end was cut by 2 bases, the J end by 10 bases, with 15 bases between.

This clonotype was observed a few times. This chain joins TRBV4-1 and TRBJ1-1, with 7 bases lining up with TRBD1. The CDR3 is 16 amino acids. Germline V gene sequence: CDR1 MGHRA, CDR2 YSYEKL. With V trimmed by 4 bases and J by 1 base, 9 bases remained unmatched. CDR3 in DNA: TGCGCCAGCAGCCTTAACCCCCGGACAGGGAACACTGAAGCTTTCTTT. This codes for CASSLNPRTGNTEAFF.

For this clonotype: A much larger clone sits a single nucleotide away, making a read error possible. The conserved phenylalanine or tryptophan normally closing the CDR3 is absent here, so this likely arose from a read error. The chain recombines TRBV10-2 with TRBJ1-1; D might be TRBD1 (5 bases). V dropped 3 bases and J dropped 0 bases, with 14 bases sitting between them. The CDR3 is 16 residues long. CDR1 is WSHSY, CDR2 SAAADI, per germline. As DNA, the CDR3 is TGCGCCAGCAGTGACCAGGGAGGAACATTGAACACTGAAGCTTTCTTG. This encodes CASSDQGGTLNTEAFL.

This clonotype turned up a few times. The chain employs TRBV27 and TRBJ1-5; D uncertain. The CDR3 is 12 residues long. The V gene's germline CDR1 is MNHEY and CDR2 SMNVEV (reference sequence). V lost 6 bases and J 6 bases, leaving 9 bases between the germline ends. The DNA of the CDR3 is TGTGCCAGCAGCCGAGTTGGTCAGCCCCAGCATTTT. Translating gives CASSRVGQPQHF.

The gene calls are TRBV27 and TRBJ1-1; 7 bases are shared with TRBD1. With V trimmed by 5 bases and J by 4 bases, 13 bases remained unmatched. CDR1 MNHEY and CDR2 SMNVEV come from the germline V gene (reference sequence). The CDR3 consists of 16 residues. The chain's CDR3 is CASSLYRGRSGTEAFF. CDR3 nucleotide sequence: TGTGCCAGCAGTCTATACAGGGGACGGTCGGGCACTGAAGCTTTCTTT.

This rearrangement joins TRBV27 to TRBJ2-5; 7 bases agree with TRBD2. The ends lost 3 bases at V and 3 bases at J; junction bases unmatched: 10. Germline-derived CDR1 and CDR2 are MNHEY and SMNVEV (reference sequence). The CDR3 runs to 16 residues. Here the CDR3 reads CASSFLASGEKETQYF. The CDR3 coding sequence is TGTGCCAGCAGTTTCCTAGCGAGCGGGGAAAAAGAGACCCAGTACTTC.